Listed below are T cell receptor beta chains from one sample, sequenced in a study of blood T cell repertoires in COVID-19. The assay was immunoSEQ multiplex PCR, and TCRdb's table has in-frame clones only and misses some. The sample yields approximately 120,000 clones, around 90% seen once. Sequenced input: peripheral blood. The receptors were sampled from a man aged 45-65 years with COVID-19, enrolled during active disease. CDR3s include the opening cysteine and the closing phenylalanine or tryptophan. A D gene is named only where the DNA matches it firmly. Not all rows give a size; the values are once, few, many and, for expanded clones, a class.

clone_size	d_call	v_call	j_call	cdr3_length	cdr3_nt	cdr3_aa
NA	TRBD2	TRBV12-5	TRBJ2-3	17	TGTGCTAGTGGTTTGGCGGGCCTAGCGGGAGAGACTGATACGCAGTATTTT	CASGLAGLAGETDTQYF
once	TRBD1	TRBV14	TRBJ1-3	16	TGTGCCAGCAGCCTACCGGGACAGGTCTCTGGAAACACCATATATTTT	CASSLPGQVSGNTIYF
NA	NA	TRBV7-9	TRBJ2-7	11	TGTGCCAGCAGCTTATCTTACGAGCAGTACTTC	CASSLSYEQYF
NA	NA	TRBV24-1	TRBJ1-2	15	TGTGCCACCAGTGATCGAGGGACATCAAACTATGGCTACACCTTC	CATSDRGTSNYGYTF
once	NA	TRBV6-5	TRBJ1-1	14	TGTGCCAGCAGTTACCTCCAGGATAACACTGAAGCTTTCTTT	CASSYLQDNTEAFF
NA	NA	TRBV28	TRBJ2-7	15	TGTGCCAGCACAAACGCCGGCAGGGATATTGACGAGCAGTACTTC	CASTNAGRDIDEQYF
NA	NA	TRBV7-3	TRBJ2-1	16	TGTGCCAGCAGCACAACTAGCCCGAGCTCCTACAATGAGCAGTTCTTC	CASSTTSPSSYNEQFF
NA	NA	TRBV3-1/TRBV3-2	TRBJ2-2	17	TGTGCCAGCAGCCAACCACGGCGGATCGGGATTATCGGGGAGCTGTTTTTT	CASSQPRRIGIIGELFF
NA	NA	TRBV5-6	TRBJ2-5	15	TGTGCCAGCAGCTTGGCAGGGTCGGACCAAGAGACCCAGTACTTC	CASSLAGSDQETQYF
NA	TRBD1	TRBV6-6	TRBJ1-2	15	TGTGCCAGCAGTTTCTACCCCGGGACAGGGGAAGGCTACACCTTC	CASSFYPGTGEGYTF
NA	TRBD1	TRBV4-1	TRBJ1-1	16	TGCGCCAGCAGCCAAGCGGAGGGGGCATCGTGGACTGAAGCTTTCTTT	CASSQAEGASWTEAFF
NA	TRBD2	TRBV5-1	TRBJ2-6	16	TGCGCCAGCAGCTTGATAGCGGGCTCTGGGGCCAACGTCCTGACTTTC	CASSLIAGSGANVLTF
NA	NA	TRBV5-1	TRBJ2-2	16	TGCGCCAGCAGCTGGATACTCACAGGGAACACCGGGGAGCTGTTTTTT	CASSWILTGNTGELFF
few	TRBD1	TRBV2	TRBJ1-2	15	TGTGCCAGCACCGCGGGACAGGGCCCCTCCTATGGCTACACCTTC	CASTAGQGPSYGYTF
NA	NA	TRBV3-1/TRBV3-2	TRBJ1-2	12	TGTGCCAGCAGCCAAACAGGAGTAGGCTACACCTTC	CASSQTGVGYTF
NA	TRBD1	TRBV2	TRBJ2-2	14	TGTGCCAGCAGGCTGCCAGGGGGCCGGGGGGAGCTGTTTTTT	CASRLPGGRGELFF
NA	TRBD2	TRBV10-3	TRBJ2-1	20	TGTGCCATCAGTGACCCCGGACTAGCGGGCACCGGGCTTGTCCTAAATGAGCAGTTCTTC	CAISDPGLAGTGLVLNEQFF
NA	NA	TRBV21-1	TRBJ2-1	12	TGTGCCAGGACGACAGCGTACAATGAGCAGTTCTTC	CARTTAYNEQFF
NA	NA	TRBV7-9	TRBJ2-3	12	TGTGCCAGCCCCGATATCCGGGGTACGCAGTATTTT	CASPDIRGTQYF
NA	NA	TRBV15	TRBJ2-1	14	TGTGCCACCAGCAGAGACGGGGGTTGGAATGAGCAGTTCTTC	CATSRDGGWNEQFF
NA	NA	TRBV4-3	TRBJ2-1	14	TGCGCCAGCAGCCAATGGTCCCAGGTGAATGAGCAGTTCTTC	CASSQWSQVNEQFF
NA	TRBD1	TRBV2	TRBJ1-5	15	TGTGCCAGCAGCCGGGACAGGGCTAGCAATCAGCCCCAGCATTTT	CASSRDRASNQPQHF
NA	NA	TRBV6-1	TRBJ1-5	16	TGTGCCAGCAGTGGGACAGATTCCAATAGCAATCAGCCCCAGCATTTT	CASSGTDSNSNQPQHF
NA	NA	TRBV5-5	TRBJ2-3	14	TGTGCCAGCAGCGTAGGAGTTAGCACAGATACGCAGTATTTT	CASSVGVSTDTQYF
NA	NA	TRBV7-9	TRBJ2-3	16	TGTGCCAGCAGCTTCGAGACAGGTGCCCCCGCAGATACGCAGTATTTT	CASSFETGAPADTQYF
NA	NA	TRBV7-2	TRBJ2-5	14	TGTGCCAGCAGCCTAGATCGAGTGCTAGAGACCCAGTACTTC	CASSLDRVLETQYF
NA	TRBD2	TRBV9	TRBJ2-1	15	TGTGCCAGCAGCCCAGCGGGGCTCTCCTACAATGAGCAGTTCTTC	CASSPAGLSYNEQFF
once	TRBD1	TRBV10-3	TRBJ2-3	16	TGTGCCATCAGTGAATCGAACAGGGGTGGCACAGATACGCAGTATTTT	CAISESNRGGTDTQYF
NA	TRBD1	TRBV29-1	TRBJ1-2	14	TGCAGCGTTGAAGAGGGACAGGGGGAAGGCGGCTACACCTTC	CSVEEGQGEGGYTF
NA	NA	TRBV24-1	TRBJ1-5	15	TGTGCCACCAGTGACGCAGCTGGACGGGGTCAGCCCCAGCATTTT	CATSDAAGRGQPQHF
NA	NA	TRBV9	TRBJ2-2	14	TGTGCTTCGAGTGCTAGCGTTTATGCCGGGGAGCTGTTTTTT	CASSASVYAGELFF
NA	NA	TRBV6-5	TRBJ2-2	14	TGTGCCAGCTCAGCCTGGGGGCACACCGGGGAGCTGTTTTTT	CASSAWGHTGELFF
NA	NA	TRBV5-4	TRBJ2-4	13	TGTGCCAGCAGCTTCGAACGGGGAGACATTCAGTACTTC	CASSFERGDIQYF
once	TRBD2	TRBV19	TRBJ2-1	18	TGTGCCAGTAGTATAGCCCCAGGACTAGCGGGAGGAAACAATGAGCAGTTCTTC	CASSIAPGLAGGNNEQFF
few	NA	TRBV10-2	TRBJ2-5	13	TGCGCCAGCAAGGGACACCACCAAGAGACCCAGTACTTC	CASKGHHQETQYF
once	TRBD1	TRBV19	TRBJ1-2	14	TGTGCCAGTAGTATCGGACAGGGGGCCGATGGCTACACCTTC	CASSIGQGADGYTF
NA	NA	TRBV20-1	TRBJ2-1	11	TGCAGTGCAATCAGTCGTAATGAGCAGTTCTTC	CSAISRNEQFF
once	TRBD1	TRBV4-1	TRBJ2-7	15	TGCGCCAGCAGCCAAGACGGGACAGGCGTCTACGAGCAGTACTTC	CASSQDGTGVYEQYF
NA	TRBD1	TRBV30	TRBJ1-2	13	TGTGCCTGGAGTGTACTACAGGGGGACGGCTACACCTTC	CAWSVLQGDGYTF
NA	NA	TRBV2	TRBJ2-7	15	TGTGCCAGCAGTGACGGGGGGCAGGTCCCCTACGAGCAGTACTTC	CASSDGGQVPYEQYF
NA	TRBD2	TRBV30	TRBJ2-3	17	TGTGCCTGGAGTGATAAAACGGGACTAGCGGGTGGGGATACGCAGTATTTT	CAWSDKTGLAGGDTQYF
NA	TRBD2	TRBV3-1/TRBV3-2	TRBJ2-1	16	TGTGCCAGCAGCCGCACGACGACCCGACTAGCCAATGAGCAGTTCTTC	CASSRTTTRLANEQFF
NA	TRBD2	TRBV6-5	TRBJ2-3	14	TGTGCCAGCAGCCGGACTAGCGGGGCAGATACGCAGTATTTT	CASSRTSGADTQYF
NA	TRBD2	TRBV7-9	TRBJ2-1	17	TGTGCCAGCAGCTCCCTTAGCGGGGGCGGCTCCTACAATGAGCAGTTCTTC	CASSSLSGGGSYNEQFF
NA	TRBD1	TRBV28	TRBJ1-1	13	TGTGCCAGCAGCCGGGGACAGGGGGAGTCATCTTTCTTT	CASSRGQGESSFF
NA	NA	TRBV18	TRBJ2-3	12	TGTGCCAGCTCAACTAGCACAGATACGCAGTATTTT	CASSTSTDTQYF